This TCR beta chain came from a study of blood T cell repertoires in COVID-19. The overall study: The United States, Italy and Spain supplied acute and convalescent COVID-19 samples. Sources were T cells, B-cell-depleted T cells, or PBMCs; the material itself was cDNA or gDNA.

Original handling: Reference gene primer amplification gave nucleated cell count estimates. Clones were sequenced by immunoSEQ multiplex PCR, and TCRdb holds only the in-frame ones, with some missing. V, J and clone size reflect that table, while D and trimming were determined from the DNA. This sample yields 130,000 or so clones, of which about 81% are seen a single time; 15% to 20% belongs to the top ten. This CDR3 is built from 16 residues. V lost 4 bases to trimming and J lost 4 bases, with 18 bases between them. In germline, CDR1 is SGHDT, CDR2 YYEEEE. This receptor was identified in a woman of 80 years or more with acute or convalescent COVID-19. V and J are TRBV5-6 and TRBJ1-3; the D is unclear. Material for sequencing was peripheral blood. CDR3 in DNA: TGTGCCAGCAGCGTACCCCGTCGGGCGGGAGGAAACACCATATATTTT. This sequence encodes CASSVPRRAGGNTIYF.